Following are 14 T cell receptor beta chains from one sample sequenced in a study of blood T cell repertoires in COVID-19. Profiling relied on immunoSEQ multiplex PCR, and the TCRdb table lists in-frame clones only, not all of them. This table has around 620,000 clones, about nine tenths appearing once. Sequencing input: peripheral blood. The receptors stem from a woman between 18 and 30 years old with acute or convalescent COVID-19.

This chain joins TRBV19 and TRBJ1-1, with TRBD1 matching 8 bases. Per the germline V gene, CDR1 is LNHDA and CDR2 is SQIVND (reference sequence). Trimming removed 6 bases from V and 11 bases from J; junction bases left unmatched: 14. The CDR3 consists of 14 residues. In DNA, the CDR3 is TGTGCCAGTAGAACCACAGGGGGGAATAGCAGGGCTTTCTTT. The encoded protein is CASRTTGGNSRAFF.

This clone appeared a few times. The chain carries TRBV4-1 and TRBJ1-5, with TRBD1 identical over 8 bases. CDR1 and CDR2 (germline): MGHRA, YSYEKL. The CDR3 has 17 amino acids. J gave up 4 bases and V 2 bases, and 10 bases lay outside the gene matches. The CDR3 loop is CASSQSTLDRGNQPQHF. The DNA of the CDR3 is TGCGCCAGCAGCCAATCCACCCTAGACAGGGGAAATCAGCCCCAGCATTTT.

The rearrangement links TRBV27 to TRBJ1-5; D is possibly TRBD1 (6 bases). Looked up from germline, CDR1 is MNHEY and CDR2 is SMNVEV (reference sequence). V was shortened by 5 bases and J by 4 bases, with 15 bases between the two germline ends. The length of the CDR3 is 15 residues. The CDR3 DNA is TGTGCCAGCAGTCCTTCCTCCCAGGGGAATCAGCCCCAGCATTTT. Translated: CASSPSSQGNQPQHF.

Regarding this clone: The identical CDR3 is also encoded by other nucleotide sequences in the sample. This chain links TRBV6-5 with TRBJ1-6; no reliable D call. Germline CDR1 and CDR2: MNHEY and SVGAGI. There are 15 residues in the CDR3. Trimming cost V 0 bases and J 4 bases, with 7 bases left between them. CDR3 in DNA: TGTGCCAGCAGTTACTCGGGCGGGTATAATTCACCCCTCCACTTT. It translates to CASSYSGGYNSPLHF.

The chain links TRBV9 to TRBJ1-3; D gene uncertain. Trimming left V 4 bases short and J 3 bases short, with 11 bases between. The CDR3 is made up of 14 amino acids. CDR1 is SGDLS, CDR2 YYNGEE, per germline. CDR3 in amino acids: CASSPMEFGNTIYF. The CDR3 nucleotides read TGTGCCAGCAGCCCTATGGAGTTTGGAAACACCATATATTTT. Together with reference TRBV9 and TRBJ1-3, the CDR3 gives the full variable domain: DSGVTQTPKHLITATGQRVTLRCSPRSGDLSVYWYQQSLDQGLQFLIQYYNGEERAKGNILERFSAQQFPDLHSELNLSSLELGDSALYFCASSPMEFGNTIYFGEGSWLTVV.

The rearrangement uses TRBV7-2 and TRBJ1-1; TRBD1 matches 7 bases. The CDR3 covers 14 residues. The ends lost 5 bases at V and 5 bases at J; junction bases unmatched: 8. Germline lookup yields CDR1 SGHTA and CDR2 FQGNSA. As DNA, the CDR3 is TGTGCCAGCAGCCCGTCGAGGGGGCTAACTGAAGCTTTCTTT. It translates to CASSPSRGLTEAFF.

The gene calls are TRBV7-3 and TRBJ1-5; D is possibly TRBD1 (5 bases). V was shortened by 1 base and J by 3 bases, with 10 bases between the two germline ends. The germline V gene encodes CDR1 SGHTA and CDR2 FQGTGA. The CDR3 contains 15 residues. CDR3 nucleotide sequence: TGTGCCAGCAGCTTAAGGGAGGGGACCAATCAGCCCCAGCATTTT. This sequence encodes CASSLREGTNQPQHF.

This chain joins TRBV11-2 and TRBJ2-7, with TRBD1 identical over 9 bases. Germline lookup yields CDR1 SGHAT and CDR2 FQNNGV. This CDR3 comprises 15 residues. Trimming removed 3 bases from V and 3 bases from J; junction bases left unmatched: 6. The CDR3 DNA is TGTGCCAGCAGCTTGGGGACAGGGCCCAGCTACGAGCAGTACTTC. Amino acids: CASSLGTGPSYEQYF.

V gene TRBV7-3 combines with J gene TRBJ2-3; maybe TRBD1 (5 bases). Trimming stripped 4 bases from V and 6 bases from J, with 14 bases between. CDR3 length: 14 residues. Per the germline V gene, CDR1 is SGHTA and CDR2 is FQGTGA. The chain's CDR3 is CASSSVRAGDTQYF. Written as DNA, the CDR3 is TGTGCCAGCAGCTCAGTCAGGGCTGGGGATACGCAGTATTTT.

This chain connects TRBV29-1 to TRBJ1-3; TRBD1 matches 8 bases. CDR1 is SQVTM and CDR2 is ANQGSEA in the germline V gene. V was pared by 7 bases and J by 2 bases, with 10 bases of the junction left unmatched. This CDR3 spans 15 amino acids. In DNA, the CDR3 is TGCAGCGGAGTCGACAGGGGATCGGCTGGAAACACCATATATTTT. This codes for CSGVDRGSAGNTIYF.

The rearrangement joins TRBV4-1 to TRBJ2-7; no reliable D call. The CDR3 spans 13 residues. Trimming left V 1 base short and J 1 base short, with 5 bases between. The germline gives CDR1 MGHRA, CDR2 YSYEKL. This chain's CDR3 is CASSQVRSYEQYF. DNA for the CDR3: TGCGCCAGCAGCCAAGTGCGGTCCTACGAGCAGTACTTC.

This chain links TRBV21-1 with TRBJ1-1. TRBV21-1 is flagged as a pseudogene. CDR3 length: 15 amino acids. Written as DNA, the CDR3 is TGTGCCAGCAGCAGGGGAGGGGCTGAGGAGACGTCGGCTTTCTTT. Its translation is CASSRGGAEETSAFF.

The chain links TRBV12-5 to TRBJ1-3; 9 bases fit TRBD1. The CDR3 has 21 amino acids. The V and J ends lost 0 bases and 0 bases, in that order; junction bases with no gene match: 15. Looked up from germline, CDR1 is LGHNT and CDR2 is FRNRAP. The CDR3 loop is CASGLVWGQGIGGTSGNTIYF. The CDR3 DNA reads as TGTGCTAGTGGTTTGGTATGGGGACAGGGAATCGGGGGCACCTCTGGAAACACCATATATTTT.

The V call is TRBV19, the J call TRBJ1-6, with D tentatively TRBD1 (6 bases). V was shortened by 2 bases and J by 8 bases, with 10 bases between the two germline ends. Germline V lookup: CDR1 LNHDA, CDR2 SQIVND (reference sequence). This CDR3 contains 14 residues. The CDR3 sequence: CASSIQGLDSPLHF. The CDR3 DNA sequence: TGTGCCAGTAGTATACAGGGGTTGGATTCACCCCTCCACTTT. Combining the CDR3 with reference TRBV19 and TRBJ1-6 gives the whole variable domain DGGITQSPKYLFRKEGQNVTLSCEQNLNHDAMYWYRQDPGQGLRLIYYSQIVNDFQKGDIAEGYSVSREKKESFPLTVTSAQKNPTAFYLCASSIQGLDSPLHFGNGTRLTVT.